These 17 T cell receptor beta chains originate from one sample sequenced in a study of tissue T cells after allogeneic stem cell transplantation. Noted time point: mouse harvest day 7 after allogeneic transplant. The graft held 10^6 splenic CD5+ T cells and 10^7 T-cell-depleted bone marrow cells. The protocol was immunoSEQ multiplex PCR, while the TCRdb copy is restricted to in-frame clones and leaves out a portion. This repertoire shows approximately 6,700 clones, about 46% found once; its top ten account for under 5%. Source material: gut tissue. The receptors shown here come from a female BALB/c mouse given C57BL/6 T cells with graft-versus-host disease after an allogeneic hematopoietic cell transplant.

On this clone itself: Germline and genes: mouse. The CDR3 end falls 1 residue outside the read, so it is completed with the germline J gene. The chain carries TRBV3 and TRBJ2-3; D may be TRBD1 (5 bases). The CDR3 has 13 amino acids. The germline gives CDR1 SNHLY, CDR2 FYNGKV (reference sequence). Trimming left V 5 bases short and J 1 base short, with 7 bases between. The CDR3 region is CASSIQGAETLYF. Partial CDR3 DNA: TGTGCCAGCAGCATACAGGGTGCAGAAACGCTGTAT.

In this sample, this clone turned up a few times. Each gene name is a mouse one. The read ends 1 residue shy of where the CDR3 ends; the end is completed using the germline J gene. The chain is built from TRBV26 and TRBJ1-3, with D maybe TRBD1 (6 bases). Germline V gene lookup returns CDR1 KGHPV and CDR2 FQNQEV (reference sequence). The CDR3 extends over 13 amino acids. Deletions cut 8 bases from V and 3 bases from J, with 11 bases between. Here the CDR3 reads CASGSGDGNTLYF. Incomplete CDR3 DNA: TGTGCCAGCGGTTCAGGGGATGGAAATACGCTCTAT.

Worth noting for this clone: Genes and germline come from the mouse. The read terminates 1 residue before the CDR3 end, so the remaining end is supplied by the germline J gene. The same CDR3 arises from other DNA sequences in this sample as well. The V and J genes are TRBV20 and TRBJ1-5; D perhaps matches TRBD1 (6 bases). CDR1 and CDR2 (germline): GFQATS, STVNSAI. With 0 bases removed from V and 13 bases from J, the gap between germline ends came to 13 bases. The CDR3 totals 12 residues. The CDR3 bases that were read are TGTGGTGCTAGGGATCGGGGGGGGGCGCCGCTT. Translated, it gives CGARDRGGAPL. The whole CDR3 sequence reads CGARDRGGAPLF.

As regards this clone: Genes and germline are mouse. Sequencing ends 1 residue short of the CDR3 end; the germline J gene provides the rest. This rearrangement joins TRBV15 to TRBJ2-4; D is perhaps TRBD2 (6 bases). Germline CDR1 is SGHND and CDR2 is FRSKSL. CDR3 length equals 14 residues. Trimming stripped 6 bases from V and 2 bases from J, with 12 bases between. CDR3 DNA (partial): TGTGCCAGCAGCCACTGGGTGATTCAAAACACCTTGTAC. Its translation: CASSHWVIQNTLY. The full-length CDR3 reads as CASSHWVIQNTLYF.

To note about this clone: The gene symbols are mouse symbols. The CDR3 end falls 1 residue outside the read, so it is completed with the germline J gene. V and J are TRBV26 and TRBJ1-4, with a tentative D call TRBD1 (5 bases). With 3 bases removed from V and 4 bases from J, the gap between germline ends came to 12 bases. This CDR3 spans 15 amino acids. Germline CDR1 KGHPV, CDR2 FQNQEV (reference sequence). The covered CDR3 bases are TGTGCCAGCAGTCTCGACGGGGGAGTCAACGAAAGATTATTT. Its protein is CASSLDGGVNERLF. The whole CDR3 protein reads CASSLDGGVNERLFF.

Note on this clone: The genes are named according to mouse. The CDR3 extends 1 residue past the end of the read, so its final part is completed from the germline J gene. The chain uses TRBV31 and TRBJ2-7, with 10 bases fitting TRBD2. The CDR3 is 14 residues long. Germline V CDR1 and CDR2: GKSSPN, SITVG. With 3 bases clipped from V and 3 bases from J, the junction kept 5 bases outside the gene matches. The part of the CDR3 DNA that was read is TGTGCCTGGAGCCCCGGGACTGGGGACTATGAACAGTAC. Protein sequence: CAWSPGTGDYEQY. In full, the CDR3 reads CAWSPGTGDYEQYF.

On this clone: Gene and germline names: mouse. The read is 1 residue too short to cover the CDR3 end, so that end is filled in from the germline J gene. The genes are TRBV26 and TRBJ1-3; unclear D gene. Germline assignment: CDR1 KGHPV and CDR2 FQNQEV (reference sequence). The CDR3 loop spans 12 amino acids. V lost 7 bases and J 0 bases, leaving 4 bases between the germline ends. The CDR3 sequence: CASTDSGNTLYF. Incomplete CDR3 DNA: TGTGCCAGCACAGATTCTGGAAATACGCTCTAT.

To note about this clone: Each gene name is a mouse one. The read halts 1 residue ahead of the CDR3 end, with the missing end drawn from the germline J gene. This rearrangement joins TRBV12-2 to TRBJ2-2; D not resolved. Deletions cut 1 base from V and 5 bases from J, with 4 bases between. CDR3 size: 12 residues. Germline assignment: CDR1 SGHLS and CDR2 HYDKME. CDR3: CASSLGTGQLYF. The DNA read from the CDR3 is TGTGCCAGCTCTCTAGGGACCGGGCAGCTCTAC. The variable domain in full, with the rest retrieved from reference TRBV12-2 and TRBJ2-2, is NSGVVQSPRYIIKGKGERSILKCIPISGHLSVAWYQQTQGQELKFFIQHYDKMERDKGNLPSRFSVQQFDDYHSEMNMSALELEDSAVYFCASSLGTGQLYFGEGSKLTVL.

Regarding this clone: Gene names are mouse gene names. The CDR3 spells CASSSLGGMGEQYF. The sequenced CDR3 bases are TGTGCTAGCAGTAGTCTGGGGGGAATGGGGGAACAGTAC. The rearrangement links TRBV17 to TRBJ2-7; 8 positions match TRBD2. Read data end 1 residue before the CDR3 end; the end is taken from the germline J gene. This CDR3 is built from 14 residues. V was pared by 3 bases and J by 7 bases, with 8 bases of the junction left unmatched. Germline lookup yields CDR1 MNHDT and CDR2 YYDKIL.

Comments on this clone: The gene names given are mouse names. Coverage ceases 1 residue before the CDR3 finishes, and the germline J gene fills in the end. The chain is built from TRBV3 and TRBJ1-2; 7 bases fit TRBD1. Trimming removed 2 bases from V and 1 base from J; junction bases left unmatched: 1. CDR3 length: 14 amino acids. CDR1 SNHLY and CDR2 FYNGKV come from the germline V gene (reference sequence). The chain's CDR3 is CASSLRQGNSDYTF. The CDR3 DNA, read in part, is TGTGCCAGCAGCTTAAGACAGGGAAACTCCGACTACACC.

For this clone: Here the gene names and germline are mouse. The read stops 1 residue short of the end of the CDR3; the missing end is completed from the germline J gene. The chain employs TRBV23 and TRBJ1-1. Germline V gene sequence: CDR1 KGHTA, CDR2 FQNQQP. This CDR3 has 14 residues. The sequenced CDR3 bases are TGCTCCAGCAGTCAATCGACCAAAAACACAGAAGTCTTC. Its translation is CSSSQSTKNTEVF. In full, the CDR3 is CSSSQSTKNTEVFF.

Turning to this clone: Germline and genes: mouse. The read finishes 1 residue shy of the CDR3 end, and the germline J gene is used to complete it. The chain links TRBV3 to TRBJ2-1, with 13 bases matching TRBD2. Germline values: CDR1 SNHLY, CDR2 FYNGKV (reference sequence). CDR3 length: 15 amino acids. The J segment lost 6 bases and the V segment lost 5 bases, leaving 4 bases of the junction unmatched. CDR3 loop: CASSTDWGGGAEQFF. Partial CDR3 DNA: TGTGCCAGCAGCACGGACTGGGGGGGCGGTGCTGAGCAGTTC.

This clone was counted between two and nine times. Gene names and germline refer to mouse. This CDR3 is CASSLQGSNERLFF. Incomplete CDR3 DNA: TGTGCCAGCAGCTTACAGGGTTCCAACGAAAGATTATTT. This chain uses TRBV3 with TRBJ1-4; tentative D call: TRBD1 (5 bases). The read gets to within 1 residue of the CDR3 end, and the germline J gene fills in the rest. Looked up from germline, CDR1 is SNHLY and CDR2 is FYNGKV (reference sequence). Trimming cost V 2 bases and J 1 base, with 5 bases left between them. This CDR3 is built from 14 residues.

This clone is a singleton in its sample. Gene names denote mouse genes. CDR3 DNA, as far as it was read: TGTGCCAGCAGTCGGGACATTAGTGCAGAAACGCTGTAT. It translates to CASSRDISAETLY. The CDR3 as a whole reads CASSRDISAETLYF. V and J are TRBV26 and TRBJ2-3; D possibly corresponds to TRBD1 (6 bases). Coverage ceases 1 residue before the CDR3 finishes, and the germline J gene fills in the end. V lost 4 bases and J lost 0, with 8 bases in between. Germline values: CDR1 KGHPV, CDR2 FQNQEV (reference sequence). The CDR3 contains 14 residues.

With regard to this clone: Gene names and germline refer to mouse. The read falls 1 residue short of the CDR3 end, and the missing part is taken from the germline J gene. The rearrangement joins TRBV3 to TRBJ2-7, with D possibly being TRBD1 (5 bases). The CDR3 has 13 residues. Germline V lookup: CDR1 SNHLY, CDR2 FYNGKV (reference sequence). Trimming stripped 2 bases from V and 7 bases from J, with 12 bases between. The CDR3: CASSLFSGQEQYF. CDR3 DNA, as far as it was read: TGTGCCAGCAGCTTATTTTCTGGACAAGAACAGTAC.

Of note for this clone: Gene names follow the mouse nomenclature. The read ends 1 residue shy of where the CDR3 ends; the end is completed using the germline J gene. V is TRBV1 and J is TRBJ2-4; D not resolved. V lost 0 bases, J lost 5 bases, and 0 bases lay in between. CDR3 size: 11 residues. The germline CDR1 and CDR2 sequences are NSQYPW and LRSPGD (reference sequence). The sequenced part of the CDR3 DNA is TGCACCTGCAGTGCAGAAAACACCTTGTAC. Translating gives CTCSAENTLY. The full CDR3 protein reads CTCSAENTLYF. The variable domain in full, with the rest retrieved from reference TRBV1 and TRBJ2-4, is VTLLEQNPRWRLVPRGQAVNLRCILKNSQYPWMSWYQQDLQKQLQWLFTLRSPGDKEVKSLPGADYLATRVTDTELRLQVANMSQGRTLYCTCSAENTLYFGAGTRLSVL.

This clone is medium-sized by share. Gene names and germline refer to mouse. The CDR3 is cut off 1 residue early in the read; its end comes from the germline J gene. The chain couples TRBV12-2 to TRBJ2-3; D gene uncertain. Per the germline V gene, CDR1 is SGHLS and CDR2 is HYDKME. The CDR3 has 14 amino acids. V was shortened by 0 bases and J by 0 bases, with 6 bases between the two germline ends. The CDR3 is CASSLANSAETLYF. The DNA read from the CDR3 is TGTGCCAGCTCTCTCGCCAATAGTGCAGAAACGCTGTAT. Full variable domain (remainder filled in from reference TRBV12-2 and TRBJ2-3): NSGVVQSPRYIIKGKGERSILKCIPISGHLSVAWYQQTQGQELKFFIQHYDKMERDKGNLPSRFSVQQFDDYHSEMNMSALELEDSAVYFCASSLANSAETLYFGSGTRLTVL.